The T cell receptor (beta chain) under discussion was sequenced for a study of monozygotic twins with inflammatory bowel disease. The CDR3 consists of 17 residues. The germline V gene has CDR1 SGHTA and CDR2 FQGNSA. TCRdb processed the 5' RACE reads again and assigns one entry to each CDR3 protein, with no DNA. The sample's table shows around 380,000 distinct CDR3 sequences. The chain joins TRBV7-2 to TRBJ1-6. The source material was blood. The clonotype comes from a human donor with ulcerative colitis or Crohn's disease, or a healthy co-twin of an affected twin (not recorded which). The chain's CDR3 is CASSLVGGGLGYSPLHF. Complete variable domain (other parts from reference TRBV7-2 and TRBJ1-6): GAGVSQSPSNKVTEKGKDVELRCDPISGHTALYWYRQSLGQGLEFLIYFQGNSAPDKSGLPSDRFSAERTGGSVSTLTIQRTQQEDSAVYLCASSLVGGGLGYSPLHFGNGTRLTVT.